These T cell receptor beta chains were read from a single sample in a study of blood T cell repertoires in COVID-19. TCRdb keeps only in-frame clones here, not all; method: immunoSEQ multiplex PCR. The table records fewer than 250,000 clones, over 80% of them present only once. The sample taken for sequencing was peripheral blood. All receptors derive from a man aged 25 to 40 with COVID-19, enrolled during active disease. Both conserved end residues are part of each CDR3. D genes are given only for firm matches. Expanded clones are given a class, and other clones once, few, many or no size at all.

j_call: TRBJ2-3; v_call: TRBV24-1; clone_size: NA; d_call: TRBD1; cdr3_nt: TGTGCCACCAGTGATCCCGGGACAGGTCGCACAGATACGCAGTATTTT; cdr3_aa: CATSDPGTGRTDTQYF
j_call: TRBJ1-2; v_call: TRBV18; clone_size: NA; d_call: TRBD1; cdr3_nt: TGTGCCAGCTCACCATTCCAGGGACAGAACTATGGCTACACCTTC; cdr3_aa: CASSPFQGQNYGYTF
j_call: TRBJ2-4; v_call: TRBV19; clone_size: NA; d_call: TRBD1; cdr3_nt: TGTGCCAGTAGTATAGCGGCTGGGCAGGGGGCCCTAGCCAAAAACATTCAGTACTTC; cdr3_aa: CASSIAAGQGALAKNIQYF
j_call: TRBJ1-1; v_call: TRBV7-2; clone_size: few; d_call: TRBD1; cdr3_nt: TGTGCCAGCAGCTTGAGGGACAGGGGGTACACTGAAGCTTTCTTT; cdr3_aa: CASSLRDRGYTEAFF
j_call: TRBJ2-2; v_call: TRBV20-1; clone_size: NA; d_call: NA; cdr3_nt: TGCAGTGCTAGTCCTGTCGAGGGGGGGTACACCGGGGAGCTGTTTTTT; cdr3_aa: CSASPVEGGYTGELFF
j_call: TRBJ2-6; v_call: TRBV9; clone_size: NA; d_call: TRBD2; cdr3_nt: TGTGCCAGCAGCGAGCGGGGCCTCTTCTCTGGGGCCAACGTCCTGACTTTC; cdr3_aa: CASSERGLFSGANVLTF
j_call: TRBJ2-7; v_call: TRBV7-2; clone_size: NA; d_call: NA; cdr3_nt: TGTGCCAGCAGCACCTACAGGGAGGGATTATCCTACGAGCAGTACTTC; cdr3_aa: CASSTYREGLSYEQYF
j_call: TRBJ2-1; v_call: TRBV6-2/TRBV6-3; clone_size: NA; d_call: TRBD2; cdr3_nt: TGTGCCAGCAGTTACAACGCAGGACTAGGTAACAATGAGCAGTTCTTC; cdr3_aa: CASSYNAGLGNNEQFF
j_call: TRBJ1-2; v_call: TRBV5-1; clone_size: NA; d_call: TRBD1; cdr3_nt: TGCGCCAGCAGCTCCCTTGGACAGGCCGGGCCGGGCTATGGCTACACCTTC; cdr3_aa: CASSSLGQAGPGYGYTF
j_call: TRBJ2-2; v_call: TRBV4-3; clone_size: NA; d_call: TRBD1; cdr3_nt: TGCGCCAGCAGCCAGGCCAGGACAGGGAACACCGGGGAGCTGTTTTTT; cdr3_aa: CASSQARTGNTGELFF
j_call: TRBJ2-7; v_call: TRBV7-8; clone_size: NA; d_call: TRBD1; cdr3_nt: TGTGCCAGCAGCCCTGGACAGGGGGCCTACGAGCAGTACTTC; cdr3_aa: CASSPGQGAYEQYF
j_call: TRBJ1-2; v_call: TRBV7-2; clone_size: NA; d_call: NA; cdr3_nt: TGTGCCAGCAGCTCGCTTACACAAAACTATGGCTACACCTTC; cdr3_aa: CASSSLTQNYGYTF
j_call: TRBJ1-4; v_call: TRBV19; clone_size: NA; d_call: NA; cdr3_nt: TGTGCCAGTGGGAGGAGCGGGGAAAAACTGTTTTTT; cdr3_aa: CASGRSGEKLFF
j_call: TRBJ1-1; v_call: TRBV5-1; clone_size: NA; d_call: TRBD1; cdr3_nt: TGCGCCAGCAGCTTGGAGGGACAGCGCACTGAAGCTTTCTTT; cdr3_aa: CASSLEGQRTEAFF
j_call: TRBJ1-2; v_call: TRBV25-1; clone_size: few; d_call: NA; cdr3_nt: TGTGCCAGCAGTGAATCTGGTGGCAGGGGAGACTATGGCTACACCTTC; cdr3_aa: CASSESGGRGDYGYTF
j_call: TRBJ2-1; v_call: TRBV4-1; clone_size: NA; d_call: NA; cdr3_nt: TGCGCCAGCAGCCAAGACCCTGTAGGAGCCTACAATGAGCAGTTCTTC; cdr3_aa: CASSQDPVGAYNEQFF
j_call: TRBJ2-1; v_call: TRBV28; clone_size: NA; d_call: TRBD1; cdr3_nt: TGTGCCAGCAGTTTATCCGGACAGGGGGCGCGGAATGAGCAGTTCTTC; cdr3_aa: CASSLSGQGARNEQFF
j_call: TRBJ1-1; v_call: TRBV5-1; clone_size: NA; d_call: TRBD1; cdr3_nt: TGCGCCAGCAGCAACCGGGACAGGGAAGCTTTCTTT; cdr3_aa: CASSNRDREAFF
j_call: TRBJ1-1; v_call: TRBV27; clone_size: NA; d_call: TRBD1; cdr3_nt: TGTGCCAGCAGCAACCCGGGACAGGGGTACACTGAAGCTTTCTTT; cdr3_aa: CASSNPGQGYTEAFF
j_call: TRBJ1-1; v_call: TRBV3-1/TRBV3-2; clone_size: NA; d_call: TRBD1; cdr3_nt: TGTGCCAGCAGCCAAGATCACAGGGGCAACACTGAAGCTTTCTTT; cdr3_aa: CASSQDHRGNTEAFF
j_call: TRBJ2-1; v_call: TRBV5-6; clone_size: once; d_call: TRBD2; cdr3_nt: TGTGCCAGCAGCTTGGGCGCGGGAGGGCCACTGTCCTACAATGAGCAGTTCTTC; cdr3_aa: CASSLGAGGPLSYNEQFF
j_call: TRBJ2-7; v_call: TRBV6-5; clone_size: NA; d_call: TRBD1; cdr3_nt: TGTGCCAGCAGTTACTCTTACAGGGGCTCTAGCTACGAGCAGTACTTC; cdr3_aa: CASSYSYRGSSYEQYF
j_call: TRBJ2-5; v_call: TRBV29-1; clone_size: NA; d_call: NA; cdr3_nt: TGCAGCGTGGATCAGGTTTTTCGAGAGACCCAGTACTTC; cdr3_aa: CSVDQVFRETQYF
j_call: TRBJ2-7; v_call: TRBV5-1; clone_size: NA; d_call: TRBD2; cdr3_nt: TGCGCCAGCAGCTTGGGTAGCCTAGCGGGGGCCGAGCAGTACTTC; cdr3_aa: CASSLGSLAGAEQYF
j_call: TRBJ2-7; v_call: TRBV6-6; clone_size: NA; d_call: TRBD2; cdr3_nt: TGTGCCAGCAGCCCGGTAGCGGGGTCCTACGAGCAGTACTTC; cdr3_aa: CASSPVAGSYEQYF
j_call: TRBJ1-2; v_call: TRBV6-2/TRBV6-3; clone_size: NA; d_call: NA; cdr3_nt: TGTGCCAGCAGTTACTCATCAGGGAGGAACTATGGCTACACCTTC; cdr3_aa: CASSYSSGRNYGYTF
j_call: TRBJ2-3; v_call: TRBV4-1; clone_size: NA; d_call: TRBD1; cdr3_nt: TGCGCCAGCAGCACACGGGACAGGGGCACAGATACGCAGTATTTT; cdr3_aa: CASSTRDRGTDTQYF
j_call: TRBJ1-6; v_call: TRBV7-3; clone_size: NA; d_call: TRBD1; cdr3_nt: TGTGCCAGCAGCTTAATGGGACAGGCCTACTATAATTCACCCCTCCACTTT; cdr3_aa: CASSLMGQAYYNSPLHF
j_call: TRBJ2-2; v_call: TRBV12-5; clone_size: NA; d_call: NA; cdr3_nt: TGTGCTAGTGGGGAGTTACTAGTTAACACCGGGGAGCTGTTTTTT; cdr3_aa: CASGELLVNTGELFF
j_call: TRBJ2-2; v_call: TRBV29-1; clone_size: once; d_call: TRBD1; cdr3_nt: TGCAGCGGCCAGGGACAGCGAAACACCGGGGAGCTGTTTTTT; cdr3_aa: CSGQGQRNTGELFF
j_call: TRBJ1-2; v_call: TRBV7-6; clone_size: NA; d_call: NA; cdr3_nt: TGTGCCAGCAGCGTGCAGGGTGGGCAACTTGATGGCTACACCTTC; cdr3_aa: CASSVQGGQLDGYTF
j_call: TRBJ1-1; v_call: TRBV12-5; clone_size: NA; d_call: NA; cdr3_nt: TGTGCTAGTGGTTCCCGGTTATACACTGAAGCTTTCTTT; cdr3_aa: CASGSRLYTEAFF
j_call: TRBJ2-2; v_call: TRBV19; clone_size: NA; d_call: NA; cdr3_nt: TGTGCCAGTAGTCCACGGACAGTGAACACCGGGGAGCTGTTTTTT; cdr3_aa: CASSPRTVNTGELFF
j_call: TRBJ1-3; v_call: TRBV6-6; clone_size: NA; d_call: TRBD1; cdr3_nt: TGTGCCAGCAGGGGGGGACAGAACTCTGGAAACACCATATATTTT; cdr3_aa: CASRGGQNSGNTIYF
j_call: TRBJ2-3; v_call: TRBV2; clone_size: NA; d_call: NA; cdr3_nt: TGTGCCAGCACTACCCGGGACATCTCTTTTAGGTATTTT; cdr3_aa: CASTTRDISFRYF
j_call: TRBJ2-3; v_call: TRBV27; clone_size: once; d_call: TRBD1; cdr3_nt: TGTGCCACCAAACCGCAGGGACAGAGTACGCAGTATTTT; cdr3_aa: CATKPQGQSTQYF
j_call: TRBJ1-2; v_call: TRBV5-4; clone_size: NA; d_call: NA; cdr3_nt: TGTGCCAGCAGCTTGGACCCAAAAGGAGACTATGGCTACACCTTC; cdr3_aa: CASSLDPKGDYGYTF
j_call: TRBJ2-7; v_call: TRBV28; clone_size: NA; d_call: NA; cdr3_nt: TGTGCCAGCAGTCCACGGGGAAGTGGAACCAGCTCCTACGAGCAGTACTTC; cdr3_aa: CASSPRGSGTSSYEQYF
j_call: TRBJ1-1; v_call: TRBV7-2; clone_size: NA; d_call: NA; cdr3_nt: TGTGCCAGCAGCTTGATGTCGGCTGAAGCTTTCTTT; cdr3_aa: CASSLMSAEAFF
j_call: TRBJ1-2; v_call: TRBV11-2; clone_size: NA; d_call: TRBD1; cdr3_nt: TGTGCCAGCAGCCCCGACAGGGACGGCTACACCTTC; cdr3_aa: CASSPDRDGYTF
j_call: TRBJ2-2; v_call: TRBV24-1; clone_size: NA; d_call: TRBD1; cdr3_nt: TGTGCCACCAGTGATCCCGGACAGGGGGCGTCCGGGGAGCTGTTTTTT; cdr3_aa: CATSDPGQGASGELFF
j_call: TRBJ2-2; v_call: TRBV27; clone_size: NA; d_call: NA; cdr3_nt: TGTGCCAGCAGAAGGGGTGGGTTATTCGTCGGGGAGCTGTTTTTT; cdr3_aa: CASRRGGLFVGELFF
j_call: TRBJ2-5; v_call: TRBV19; clone_size: NA; d_call: NA; cdr3_nt: TGTGCCAGTAGTATAGATAGGGGGAAGACCTTTCAAGAGACCCAGTACTTC; cdr3_aa: CASSIDRGKTFQETQYF
j_call: TRBJ1-6; v_call: TRBV5-8; clone_size: NA; d_call: NA; cdr3_nt: TGTGCCAGCAGCATCAGGGGAACGCCCCTCCACTTT; cdr3_aa: CASSIRGTPLHF
j_call: TRBJ1-4; v_call: TRBV2; clone_size: NA; d_call: NA; cdr3_nt: TGTGCCTCCTATACTTCCGGGATACTAATTGAAAAACTGTTTTTT; cdr3_aa: CASYTSGILIEKLFF
j_call: TRBJ1-4; v_call: TRBV4-3; clone_size: NA; d_call: NA; cdr3_nt: TGCGCCAGCAGCCACGACAGAAAAACTAATGAAAAACTGTTTTTT; cdr3_aa: CASSHDRKTNEKLFF
j_call: TRBJ1-2; v_call: TRBV27; clone_size: NA; d_call: NA; cdr3_nt: TGTGCCAGCAGACCTAACAGGGAGGGTTATGGCTACACCTTC; cdr3_aa: CASRPNREGYGYTF
j_call: TRBJ2-4; v_call: TRBV11-3; clone_size: few; d_call: NA; cdr3_nt: TGTGCCAGCAGCTTAGGAGGAGTGGGGCGGGCCAAAAACATTCAGTACTTC; cdr3_aa: CASSLGGVGRAKNIQYF
j_call: TRBJ2-5; v_call: TRBV5-5; clone_size: NA; d_call: NA; cdr3_nt: TGTGCCAGCAGCTCAGGCGTAGAGACCCAGTACTTC; cdr3_aa: CASSSGVETQYF
j_call: TRBJ1-3; v_call: TRBV7-6; clone_size: NA; d_call: NA; cdr3_nt: TGTGCCAGCAGCTCTCCTCAGGATCCTGGAAACACCATATATTTT; cdr3_aa: CASSSPQDPGNTIYF
j_call: TRBJ2-7; v_call: TRBV9; clone_size: NA; d_call: NA; cdr3_nt: TGTGCCAGCAGCCCAAGTTGGGGGGCCTACGAGCAGTACTTC; cdr3_aa: CASSPSWGAYEQYF
j_call: TRBJ1-5; v_call: TRBV24-1; clone_size: NA; d_call: NA; cdr3_nt: TGTGCCACCAGTGAAGCCAACCGAAATCAGCCCCAGCATTTT; cdr3_aa: CATSEANRNQPQHF
j_call: TRBJ2-1; v_call: TRBV10-3; clone_size: few; d_call: TRBD2; cdr3_nt: TGTGCCATCAGCTCGGCTCTAGCGGACAATGAGCAGTTCTTC; cdr3_aa: CAISSALADNEQFF
j_call: TRBJ2-7; v_call: TRBV4-1; clone_size: NA; d_call: TRBD2; cdr3_nt: TGCGCCAGCAGCCAAGTAGCGGGAGGGCCGGGAACAGAGCAGTACTTC; cdr3_aa: CASSQVAGGPGTEQYF